One sample yielded the 27 T cell receptor beta chains listed below, sequenced in a study of shared clonotypes between healthy human individuals. Measured with immunoSEQ multiplex PCR; TCRdb has only the in-frame clones, and not every one. Among roughly 2 million clones listed, approximately 95% were seen once. The material sequenced was naive CD4+ T cells sorted from blood. Noted subset: CD45RA+ positively selected. The receptors were sampled from a man between 18 and 29 years old in good health.

This sequence joins TRBV27 and TRBJ2-1; D ambiguous. Trimming took off 1 base at V and 5 bases at J, with 21 bases between the two ends. This CDR3 is 18 amino acids long. CDR1 and CDR2 (germline): MNHEY, SMNVEV (reference sequence). The chain's CDR3 is CASSLYPIMLRRNNEQFF. The CDR3 bases are TGTGCCAGCAGTTTATACCCCATCATGTTGCGGCGGAACAATGAGCAGTTCTTC.

J is TRBJ1-5 and V is TRBV6-1; D is ambiguous. The CDR3 runs 13 residues. The V end was cut by 6 bases, the J end by 7 bases, with 13 bases between. CDR1 and CDR2 from the germline V gene are MNHNS and SASEGT. The CDR3 loop is CASSNPTKQPQHF. DNA for the CDR3: TGTGCCAGCAGCAACCCCACTAAGCAGCCCCAGCATTTT.

V and J are TRBV7-2 and TRBJ2-1; D might be TRBD2 (5 bases). V lost 6 bases to trimming and J lost 5 bases, with 17 bases between them. CDR1 and CDR2 from the germline V gene are SGHTA and FQGNSA. There are 15 residues in the CDR3. The DNA for the CDR3 is TGTGCCAGCAGAACTCTAGCCGCCGGTGACAATGAGCAGTTCTTC. Translated, it gives CASRTLAAGDNEQFF. The whole variable domain, remainder taken from reference TRBV7-2 and TRBJ2-1, is GAGVSQSPSNKVTEKGKDVELRCDPISGHTALYWYRQSLGQGLEFLIYFQGNSAPDKSGLPSDRFSAERTGGSVSTLTIQRTQQEDSAVYLCASRTLAAGDNEQFFGPGTRLTVL.

V gene TRBV28 combines with J gene TRBJ2-1; 9 nucleotides agree with TRBD2. Germline V CDR1 and CDR2: MDHEN, SYDVKM. J lost 10 bases, V lost 6 bases, and 1 base had no gene match. The CDR3 contains 11 residues. The CDR3 nucleotides are TGTGCCAGCAGGGGACTAGCAGAGCAGTTCTTC. Residues: CASRGLAEQFF.

This clone showed up just once. The chain links TRBV30 to TRBJ1-1; D unclear. The CDR3 has 14 residues. CDR1 and CDR2 from the germline V gene are GTSNPN and SVGIG (reference sequence). V was pared by 2 bases and J by 11 bases, with 21 bases between. As DNA, the CDR3 is TGTGCCTGGAGTCTCTCAAGGAGGACTCAAGGGGCTTTCTTT. Amino acid sequence: CAWSLSRRTQGAFF.

The chain has TRBV27 and TRBJ1-2, with 10 positions matching TRBD1. The CDR3 loop spans 13 amino acids. Germline assignment: CDR1 MNHEY and CDR2 SMNVEV (reference sequence). The V and J ends lost 6 bases and 7 bases, in that order; junction bases with no gene match: 5. The CDR3 region is CASRPRDRGGYTF. The DNA of the CDR3 is TGTGCCAGCAGGCCCCGGGACAGGGGTGGCTACACCTTC.

V is TRBV10-1 and J is TRBJ1-1; D unclear. Looked up from germline, CDR1 is WNHNN and CDR2 is SYGVQD (reference sequence). The V end lost 6 bases, the J end lost 3 bases, and 14 bases lay between the germline ends. This CDR3 region has 14 residues. CDR3 nucleotides: TGCGCCAGCAGCGAGAGACTGCTGGACACTGAAGCTTTCTTT. Protein product: CASSERLLDTEAFF.

This chain uses TRBV6-6 with TRBJ2-3, with TRBD2 matching over 13 bases. With V trimmed by 4 bases and J by 7 bases, 8 bases remained unmatched. Germline V gene sequence: CDR1 MNHNY, CDR2 SVGAGI (reference sequence). The CDR3 sequence is 16 residues long. In DNA, the CDR3 is TGTGCCAGCAGTTCCACTAGCGGGGGGGTTGTATATACGCAGTATTTT. It is translated as CASSSTSGGVVYTQYF.

This rearrangement joins TRBV30 to TRBJ2-2; TRBD1 matches at 9 bases. V gave up 0 bases and J gave up 4 bases; unmatched junction bases: 9. CDR1 is GTSNPN and CDR2 is SVGIG in the germline V gene (reference sequence). There are 17 residues in the CDR3. The CDR3 DNA sequence: TGTGCCTGGAGTGTTAGTAGGACAGGGGCCTTCACCGGGGAGCTGTTTTTT. This translates into CAWSVSRTGAFTGELFF.

This rearrangement joins TRBV11-2 to TRBJ1-1; perhaps TRBD1 as D (5 bases). Germline CDR1 reads SGHAT; CDR2 reads FQNNGV. V was cut by 1 base and J by 3 bases, with 9 bases left in between. The CDR3 contains 14 residues. In DNA, the CDR3 is TGTGCCAGCAGCTTAGTATCGGGGGACACTGAAGCTTTCTTT. It encodes CASSLVSGDTEAFF.

The V call is TRBV7-9, the J call TRBJ1-2, with 8 bases identical to TRBD1. With V trimmed by 5 bases and J by 6 bases, 2 bases remained unmatched. The CDR3 loop spans 12 amino acids. The germline CDR1 and CDR2 sequences are SEHNR and FQNEAQ (reference sequence). CDR3 protein: CASSRQGNGYTF. The DNA for the CDR3 is TGTGCCAGCAGCCGACAGGGGAATGGCTACACCTTC. Using reference TRBV7-9 and TRBJ1-2 for the parts outside the CDR3, the full variable domain is DTGVSQNPRHKITKRGQNVTFRCDPISEHNRLYWYRQTLGQGPEFLTYFQNEAQLEKSRLLSDRFSAERPKGSFSTLEIQRTEQGDSAMYLCASSRQGNGYTFGSGTRLTVV.

A note on this clone: This sample includes further DNA sequences coding for the same CDR3. This chain joins TRBV10-3 and TRBJ1-5; D uncertain. With 4 bases removed from V and 4 bases from J, the gap between germline ends came to 5 bases. Germline CDR1 and CDR2: ENHRY and SYGVKD. The CDR3 length is 12 residues. For the CDR3, the DNA is TGTGCCATCAGTGTGGGAAATCAGCCCCAGCATTTT. It encodes CAISVGNQPQHF.

This clone is a singleton in its sample. The chain employs TRBV2 and TRBJ1-5; D unclear. Trimming removed 5 bases at V and 3 bases at J, with 8 bases between. Germline values: CDR1 SNHLY, CDR2 FYNNEI. The CDR3 extends over 13 amino acids. The chain's CDR3 is CASSRGVNQPQHF. As DNA, the CDR3 is TGTGCCAGCAGTCGGGGAGTCAATCAGCCCCAGCATTTT.

The chain links TRBV4-1 to TRBJ1-3; weak D call: TRBD1 (5 bases). CDR1 and CDR2 (germline): MGHRA, YSYEKL. The CDR3 is 16 amino acids. V lost 4 bases, J lost 2 bases, and 15 bases lay in between. The chain's CDR3 is CASSLIDRGPGNTIYF. The CDR3 nucleotides read TGCGCCAGCAGCCTAATAGACAGAGGGCCTGGAAACACCATATATTTT.

The rearrangement links TRBV9 to TRBJ2-2; D might be TRBD2 (6 bases). The germline V and J ends were trimmed by 0 bases and 0 bases, with 9 bases remaining between them. The CDR3 has 16 amino acids. The germline CDR1 and CDR2 sequences are SGDLS and YYNGEE. The CDR3 DNA is TGTGCCAGCAGCGTAGGGAGGGCGGCGAACACCGGGGAGCTGTTTTTT. Protein product: CASSVGRAANTGELFF.

The gene calls are TRBV9 and TRBJ1-1, with D unclear. Germline-derived CDR1 and CDR2 are SGDLS and YYNGEE. With 0 bases removed from V and 8 bases from J, the gap between germline ends came to 11 bases. The CDR3 has 13 amino acids. CDR3 nucleotide sequence: TGTGCCAGCAGCGTAGCAGGTAGACGGGAAGCTTTCTTT. It translates to CASSVAGRREAFF.

The chain carries TRBV6-5 and TRBJ2-7; 7 positions match TRBD1. CDR3 length: 14 amino acids. Germline CDR1 and CDR2: MNHEY and SVGAGI. V was pared by 4 bases and J by 3 bases, with 6 bases of the junction left unmatched. The CDR3 sequence is CASSFTGTVYEQYF. CDR3 bases: TGTGCCAGCAGTTTTACAGGGACAGTCTACGAGCAGTACTTC.

This clone is a singleton in its sample. The chain employs TRBV28 and TRBJ2-3; D may correspond to TRBD1 or TRBD2 (5 bases each). V was clipped by 5 bases and J by 2 bases, with 11 bases between them. The CDR3 sequence is 14 residues long. Germline CDR1 is MDHEN and CDR2 is SYDVKM. CDR3 sequence: CASSPPGPTDTQYF. CDR3 bases: TGTGCCAGCAGTCCCCCGGGGCCCACAGATACGCAGTATTTT.

V and J are TRBV5-1 and TRBJ1-3, with D perhaps matching TRBD1 (5 bases). V lost 4 bases to trimming and J lost 0 bases, with 17 bases between them. In germline, CDR1 is SGHRS, CDR2 YFSETQ. The CDR3 length is 17 residues. The CDR3 is CASSPLGTGGSGNTIYF. In nucleotides, the CDR3 is TGCGCCAGCAGCCCCCTGGGTACGGGGGGCTCTGGAAACACCATATATTTT.

The rearrangement joins TRBV6-5 to TRBJ1-6, with D unresolved. The CDR3 loop spans 16 amino acids. Germline assignment: CDR1 MNHEY and CDR2 SVGAGI. V lost 4 bases, J lost 0 bases, and 10 bases lay in between. CDR3 sequence (DNA): TGTGCCAGCAGTTTAGGGCAGAGCTCCTATAATTCACCCCTCCACTTT. This codes for CASSLGQSSYNSPLHF.

The chain has TRBV19 and TRBJ1-2; D is unresolved. Germline V lookup: CDR1 LNHDA, CDR2 SQIVND (reference sequence). The CDR3 totals 14 residues. V was clipped by 7 bases and J by 3 bases, with 15 bases between them. The chain's CDR3 is CASKRVDIDYGYTF. The CDR3 nucleotides are TGTGCCAGTAAGAGGGTCGACATCGACTATGGCTACACCTTC.

The chain combines TRBV15 with TRBJ2-2, with 11 bases lining up with TRBD2. The CDR3 is made up of 17 amino acids. Germline lookup yields CDR1 LNHNV and CDR2 YYDKDF (reference sequence). The J segment lost 5 bases and the V segment lost 3 bases, leaving 8 bases of the junction unmatched. The CDR3 region is CATSSTLSGRGTGELFF. The DNA of the CDR3 is TGTGCCACCAGCAGCACCCTTAGCGGGAGGGGGACCGGGGAGCTGTTTTTT.

The table lists this clone with a count of one. The chain recombines TRBV10-3 with TRBJ1-5; TRBD1 is a possible D gene (5 bases). The CDR3 runs 14 residues. Germline lookup yields CDR1 ENHRY and CDR2 SYGVKD. Trimming pared 10 bases from V and 0 bases from J, leaving 13 bases between. The CDR3 loop reads CATQGVNSNQPQHF. The CDR3 bases are TGTGCCACCCAGGGAGTTAATAGCAATCAGCCCCAGCATTTT.

This chain connects TRBV19 to TRBJ1-6; D unresolved. The CDR3 covers 13 residues. Trimming pared 1 base from V and 11 bases from J, leaving 9 bases between. Germline lookup yields CDR1 LNHDA and CDR2 SQIVND (reference sequence). For the CDR3, the DNA is TGTGCCAGTAGTATAGGGGTAGGTCCACCCCTCCACTTT. Protein: CASSIGVGPPLHF.

This clone has a single count. The same CDR3 can be traced to other DNA sequences in this sample. The V gene is TRBV5-1, the J gene TRBJ2-3; TRBD2 might be the D (7 bases). Trimming left V 2 bases short and J 2 bases short, with 9 bases between. Germline V lookup: CDR1 SGHRS, CDR2 YFSETQ. The CDR3 is 14 residues long. CDR3 nucleotides: TGCGCCAGCAGCTTTGGGGGGGCCACAGATACGCAGTATTTT. Protein: CASSFGGATDTQYF.

The rearrangement joins TRBV2 to TRBJ2-2, with D possibly being TRBD1 or TRBD2 (5 bases each). The V end lost 8 bases, the J end lost 2 bases, and 12 bases lay between the germline ends. Per the germline V gene, CDR1 is SNHLY and CDR2 is FYNNEI. The CDR3 spans 14 residues. CDR3 sequence reads: CASRGRKNTGELFF. The CDR3 DNA reads TGTGCCAGCCGGGGACGGAAAAACACCGGGGAGCTGTTTTTT. Combining the CDR3 with reference TRBV2 and TRBJ2-2 gives the whole variable domain EPEVTQTPSHQVTQMGQEVILRCVPISNHLYFYWYRQILGQKVEFLVSFYNNEISEKSEIFDDQFSVERPDGSNFTLKIRSTKLEDSAMYFCASRGRKNTGELFFGEGSRLTVL.

The V and J genes are TRBV30 and TRBJ2-1; TRBD1 might be the D (5 bases). Per germline, CDR1 GTSNPN and CDR2 SVGIG (reference sequence). The CDR3 runs 12 residues. Trimming removed 4 bases at V and 4 bases at J, with 8 bases between. CDR3 bases: TGTGCCTGGACTAGGACATACAATGAGCAGTTCTTC. Its protein is CAWTRTYNEQFF.